Listed below are T cell receptor beta chains from one sample, sequenced in a study of CD8+CD57+ T cells in acquired aplastic anemia. TCRdb fed the reads into MiXCR, producing one record per CDR3 protein. The sample includes around 430,000 distinct CDR3 sequences, about a third of them seen just once. Sequenced material: sorted CD4+, CD8+, or CD8+CD57+ T cells (not recorded which) from PBMCs. All receptors derive from a human donor with aplastic anemia. Both conserved end residues are part of each CDR3. Each record gives: D gene, J gene, clone size, V gene, CDR3 length, CDR3 DNA, CDR3 protein. D genes are given only for firm matches. Clone size appears in some rows only: once, few, many, or a class for an expanded clone.

>TRBD2|TRBJ2-1|.|TRBV9|15
TGTGCCAGCAGCGTTGGACTAGCGGATGACAATGAGCAGTTCTTC
CASSVGLADDNEQFF
>TRBD2|TRBJ2-3|.|TRBV11-2|16
TGTGCCAGCAGCCCAGGATCAGCGGGGAACCAGGATACGCAGTATTTT
CASSPGSAGNQDTQYF
>.|TRBJ1-1|.|TRBV20-1|14
TGCAGTGCTCAAAGCACCATTTATAACACTGAAGCTTTCTTT
CSAQSTIYNTEAFF
>.|TRBJ2-5|many|TRBV5-1|13
TGCGCCAGCAGCTTGGTTGTGGAAGAGACCCAGTACTTC
CASSLVVEETQYF
>.|TRBJ2-5|many|TRBV9|14
TGTGCCAGCAGCGTAGTACCAGTCAGGGAGACCCAGTACTTC
CASSVVPVRETQYF
>TRBD1|TRBJ1-2|many|TRBV14|13
TGTGCCAGTAACAGGGGGCTGGGAGATGGCTACACCTTC
CASNRGLGDGYTF
>.|TRBJ1-3|many|TRBV15|15
TGTGCCACCAGCAGAGACAGGGGAAGTGGAAACACCATATATTTT
CATSRDRGSGNTIYF
>.|TRBJ1-2|few|TRBV11-3|14
TGTGCCAGCAGCAAGACTGAAACTAACTATGGCTACACCTTC
CASSKTETNYGYTF
>.|TRBJ1-5|.|TRBV28|12
TGTGCCAGCAGCCGACAGTATCAGCCCCAGCATTTT
CASSRQYQPQHF
>.|TRBJ2-7|many|TRBV14|13
TGTGCCAGCAGCCAAAGATCAGGGTACGAGCAGTACTTC
CASSQRSGYEQYF
>.|TRBJ2-2|few|TRBV6-1|14
TGTGCCAGCGGGAGACTCTTGAACACCGGGGAGCTGTTTTTT
CASGRLLNTGELFF
>.|TRBJ2-5|many|TRBV24-1|15
TGTGCCACCAGTGATAGGGACGGAACCCAAGAGACCCAGTACTTC
CATSDRDGTQETQYF
>.|TRBJ2-2|.|TRBV25-1|14
TGTGCCAGCAGTGCCGGGAGTGACACCGGGGAGCTGTTTTTT
CASSAGSDTGELFF
>.|TRBJ1-4|many|TRBV19|12
TGTGCCAGTAGCCAGGGCCGGGAAAAACTGTTTTTT
CASSQGREKLFF
>.|TRBJ1-3|.|TRBV9|13
TGTGCCAGCAGCGTAACTTTAGGGGACACCATATATTTT
CASSVTLGDTIYF
>.|TRBJ1-2|many|TRBV19|14
TGTGCCAGTAGTATTTCCGCGGCTAACTATGGCTACACCTTC
CASSISAANYGYTF
>.|TRBJ1-1|.|TRBV6-2/TRBV6-3|15
TGTGCCAGCAGTTATATAGGGATGAAGAACACTGAAGCTTTCTTT
CASSYIGMKNTEAFF
>TRBD1|TRBJ1-1|many|TRBV10-3|17
TGTGCCATCAGTGACCACGCCCGACAGGGGATGAACACTGAAGCTTTCTTT
CAISDHARQGMNTEAFF
>TRBD2|TRBJ2-3|.|TRBV7-8|16
TGTGCCAGCAGCTGGGGGACTAGCGGATACACAGATACGCAGTATTTT
CASSWGTSGYTDTQYF
>.|TRBJ2-7|many|TRBV10-2|14
TGCGCCAGCGAAGAACAGGGTCCCATCTACGAGCAGTACTTC
CASEEQGPIYEQYF
>.|TRBJ2-3|.|TRBV4-1|16
TGCGCCAGCAGCCAAGACTGGGATTCTAGCACAGATACGCAGTATTTT
CASSQDWDSSTDTQYF
>.|TRBJ1-3|many|TRBV9|15
TGTGCCAGCAGCGTAGCGGCAGGGAGAGGAAACACCATATATTTT
CASSVAAGRGNTIYF
>TRBD2|TRBJ2-7|many|TRBV5-1|15
TGCGCCAGCAGCCCTCTGAGGGGAGGGCCTGAGGAGCAGTACTTC
CASSPLRGGPEEQYF
>TRBD1|TRBJ1-5|many|TRBV7-2|14
TGTGCCAGCAGCTCCCGGGACAGGGTTCAGCCCCAGCATTTT
CASSSRDRVQPQHF
>.|TRBJ2-7|.|TRBV7-6|12
TGTGCCAGCAGAACGTTGTCCCTCGAGCAGTACTTC
CASRTLSLEQYF
>.|TRBJ1-1|few|TRBV4-1|15
TGCGCCAGCAACCCCGGGGACACCGTGAACACTGAAGCTTTCTTT
CASNPGDTVNTEAFF
>.|TRBJ1-2|few|TRBV24-1|13
TGTGCCACCAGAGGGGGAGCGGGCAATGGCTACACCTTC
CATRGGAGNGYTF
>.|TRBJ2-4|few|TRBV19|15
TGTGCCAGTAGTCTCGGGGGCGAGGGCAAAAACATTCAGTACTTC
CASSLGGEGKNIQYF
>.|TRBJ1-1|few|TRBV5-5|14
TGTGCCAGCAGCTCGTTGTTTTTGGACACTGAAGCTTTCTTT
CASSSLFLDTEAFF
>.|TRBJ2-5|.|TRBV5-1|16
TGCGCCAGCAGCTTGGAGCCTAGCCCTCCTGAAGAGACCCAGTACTTC
CASSLEPSPPEETQYF
>TRBD2|TRBJ2-7|few|TRBV6-2/TRBV6-3|17
TGTGCCAGCAGTTACGGCGCGGGGGGCCTCCCATTATACGAGCAGTACTTC
CASSYGAGGLPLYEQYF
>TRBD2|TRBJ2-1|.|TRBV11-3|14
TGTGCCAGCAGCCAGAGCGGGGGGGCCTATGAGCAGTTCTTC
CASSQSGGAYEQFF
>.|TRBJ2-7|many|TRBV2|14
TGTGCCAGCAGTGAAATGGGGGCATCCTACGAGCAGTACTTC
CASSEMGASYEQYF
>TRBD2|TRBJ2-1|.|TRBV20-1|13
TGCAGTGCTAGAGGGAGACTAGCGAATGAGCAGTTCTTC
CSARGRLANEQFF
>.|TRBJ1-5|.|TRBV6-1|14
TGTGCCAGCAGTGAAGGGGATACAGATCAGCCCCAGCATTTT
CASSEGDTDQPQHF
>.|TRBJ2-7|few|TRBV30|13
TGTGCCTGGAGGGCCAGTGTCATTTACGAGCAGTACTTC
CAWRASVIYEQYF